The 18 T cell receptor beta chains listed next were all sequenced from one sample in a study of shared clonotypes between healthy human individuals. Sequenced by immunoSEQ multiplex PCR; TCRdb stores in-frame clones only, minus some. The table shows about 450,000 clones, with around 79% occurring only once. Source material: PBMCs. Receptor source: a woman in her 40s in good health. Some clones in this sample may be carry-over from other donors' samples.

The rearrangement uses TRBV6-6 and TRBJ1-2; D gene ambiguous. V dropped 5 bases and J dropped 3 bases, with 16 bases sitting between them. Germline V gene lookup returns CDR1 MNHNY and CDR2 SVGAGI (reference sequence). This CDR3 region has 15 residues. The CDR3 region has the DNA TGTGCCAGCAGTCCCGGGGAGGCCCTCCACTATGGCTACACCTTC. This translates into CASSPGEALHYGYTF.

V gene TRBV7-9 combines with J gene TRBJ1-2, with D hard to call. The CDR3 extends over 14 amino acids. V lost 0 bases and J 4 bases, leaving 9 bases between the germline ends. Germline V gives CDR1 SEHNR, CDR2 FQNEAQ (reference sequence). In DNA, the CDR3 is TGTGCCAGCAGCTTAGCCTCTGGGAGCTATGGCTACACCTTC. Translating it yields CASSLASGSYGYTF.

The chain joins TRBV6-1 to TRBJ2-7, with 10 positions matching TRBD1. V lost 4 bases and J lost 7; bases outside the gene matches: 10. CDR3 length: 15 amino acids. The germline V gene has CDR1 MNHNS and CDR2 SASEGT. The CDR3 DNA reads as TGTGCCAGCAGTGGTTCCGGGACAGGGGTTGGAGAGCAGTACTTC. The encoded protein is CASSGSGTGVGEQYF.

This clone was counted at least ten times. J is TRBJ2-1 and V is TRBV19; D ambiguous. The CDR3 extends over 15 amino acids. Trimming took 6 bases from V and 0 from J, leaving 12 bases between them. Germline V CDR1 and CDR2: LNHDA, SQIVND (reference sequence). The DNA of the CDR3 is TGTGCCAGTAGCGACCCGGGCAGCTCCTACAATGAGCAGTTCTTC. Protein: CASSDPGSSYNEQFF.

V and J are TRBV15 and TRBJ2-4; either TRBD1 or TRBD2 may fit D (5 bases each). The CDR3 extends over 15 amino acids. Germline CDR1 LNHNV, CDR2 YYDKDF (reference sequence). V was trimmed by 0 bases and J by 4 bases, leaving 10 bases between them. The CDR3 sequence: CATSRDTGAKNIQYF. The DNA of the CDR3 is TGTGCCACCAGCAGAGACACCGGGGCTAAAAACATTCAGTACTTC.

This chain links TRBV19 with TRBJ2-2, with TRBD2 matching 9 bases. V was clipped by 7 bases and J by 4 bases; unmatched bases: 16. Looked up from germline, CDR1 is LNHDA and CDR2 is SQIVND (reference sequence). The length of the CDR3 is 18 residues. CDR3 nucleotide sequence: TGTGCCAGTACAGGCGGGCTTGCCGCGGGAGGGAGCACCGGGGAGCTGTTTTTT. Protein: CASTGGLAAGGSTGELFF. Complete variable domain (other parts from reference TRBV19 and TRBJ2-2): DGGITQSPKYLFRKEGQNVTLSCEQNLNHDAMYWYRQDPGQGLRLIYYSQIVNDFQKGDIAEGYSVSREKKESFPLTVTSAQKNPTAFYLCASTGGLAAGGSTGELFFGEGSRLTVL.

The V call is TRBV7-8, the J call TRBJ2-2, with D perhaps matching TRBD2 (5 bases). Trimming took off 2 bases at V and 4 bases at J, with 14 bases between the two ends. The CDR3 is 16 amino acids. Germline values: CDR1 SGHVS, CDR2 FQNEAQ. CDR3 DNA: TGTGCCAGCAGCTTAATGCGGGTGGCGGTCACCGGGGAGCTGTTTTTT. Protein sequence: CASSLMRVAVTGELFF.

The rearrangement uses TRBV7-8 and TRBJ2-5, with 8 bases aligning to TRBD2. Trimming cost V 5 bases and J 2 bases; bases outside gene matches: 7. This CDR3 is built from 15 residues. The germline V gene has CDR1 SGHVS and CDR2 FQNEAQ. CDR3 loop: CASSPGERGQETQYF. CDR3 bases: TGTGCCAGCAGCCCCGGGGAGCGGGGGCAAGAGACCCAGTACTTC.

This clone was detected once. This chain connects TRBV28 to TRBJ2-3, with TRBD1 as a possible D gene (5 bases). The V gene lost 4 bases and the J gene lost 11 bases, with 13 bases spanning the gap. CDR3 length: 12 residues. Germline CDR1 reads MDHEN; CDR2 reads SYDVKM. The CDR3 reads CASSSGQRLQYF. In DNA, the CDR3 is TGTGCCAGCAGTTCCGGACAACGTCTGCAGTATTTT.

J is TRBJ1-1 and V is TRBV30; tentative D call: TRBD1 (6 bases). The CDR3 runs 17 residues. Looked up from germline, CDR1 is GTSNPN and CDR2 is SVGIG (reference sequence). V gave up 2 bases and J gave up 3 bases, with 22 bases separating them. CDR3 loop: CAWSPPAGQRYYTEAFF. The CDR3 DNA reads TGTGCCTGGAGTCCCCCGGCCGGACAGAGGTATTACACTGAAGCTTTCTTT.

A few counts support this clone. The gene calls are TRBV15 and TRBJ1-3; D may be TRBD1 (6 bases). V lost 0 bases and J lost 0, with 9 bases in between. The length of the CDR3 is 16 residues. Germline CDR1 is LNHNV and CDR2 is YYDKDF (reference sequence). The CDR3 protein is CATSRDPTGSGNTIYF. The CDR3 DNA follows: TGTGCCACCAGCAGAGACCCGACAGGCTCTGGAAACACCATATATTTT.

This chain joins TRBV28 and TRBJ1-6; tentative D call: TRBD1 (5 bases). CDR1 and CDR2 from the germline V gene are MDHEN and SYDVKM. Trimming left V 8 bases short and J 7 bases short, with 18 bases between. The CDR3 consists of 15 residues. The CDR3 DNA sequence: TGTGCCAGCCTCAAGGTGGGGGTAAGGAATTCACCCCTCCACTTT. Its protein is CASLKVGVRNSPLHF.

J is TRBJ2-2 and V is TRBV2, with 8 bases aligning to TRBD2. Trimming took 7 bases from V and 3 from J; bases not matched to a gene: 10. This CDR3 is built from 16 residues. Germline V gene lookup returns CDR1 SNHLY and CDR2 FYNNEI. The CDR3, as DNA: TGTGCCAGCACTATAGTGACTAGCGTCGACACCGGGGAGCTGTTTTTT. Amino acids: CASTIVTSVDTGELFF.

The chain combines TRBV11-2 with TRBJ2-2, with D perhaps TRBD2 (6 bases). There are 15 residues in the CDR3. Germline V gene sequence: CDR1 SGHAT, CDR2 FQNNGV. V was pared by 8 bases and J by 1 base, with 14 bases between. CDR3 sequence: CASGPRDWNTGELFF. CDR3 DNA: TGTGCCAGCGGACCCCGGGACTGGAACACCGGGGAGCTGTTTTTT. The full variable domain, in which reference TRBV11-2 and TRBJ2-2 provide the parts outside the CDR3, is EAGVAQSPRYKIIEKRQSVAFWCNPISGHATLYWYQQILGQGPKLLIQFQNNGVVDDSQLPKDRFSAERLKGVDSTLKIQPAKLEDSAVYLCASGPRDWNTGELFFGEGSRLTVL.

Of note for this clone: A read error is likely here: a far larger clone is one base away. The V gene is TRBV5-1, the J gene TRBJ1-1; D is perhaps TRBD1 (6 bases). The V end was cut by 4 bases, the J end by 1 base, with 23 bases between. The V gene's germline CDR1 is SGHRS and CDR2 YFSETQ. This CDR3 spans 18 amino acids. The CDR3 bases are TGCGCCAGCAGCGTGGACGGGGGGCTAGTGGGTAGGAACACTGAAGCTTTCTTT. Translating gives CASSVDGGLVGRNTEAFF.

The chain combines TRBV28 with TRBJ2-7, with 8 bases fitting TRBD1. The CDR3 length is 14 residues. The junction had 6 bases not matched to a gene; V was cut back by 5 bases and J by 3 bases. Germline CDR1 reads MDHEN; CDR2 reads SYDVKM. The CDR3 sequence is CASSATGARYEQYF. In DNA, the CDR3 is TGTGCCAGCAGTGCGACAGGGGCCCGCTACGAGCAGTACTTC.

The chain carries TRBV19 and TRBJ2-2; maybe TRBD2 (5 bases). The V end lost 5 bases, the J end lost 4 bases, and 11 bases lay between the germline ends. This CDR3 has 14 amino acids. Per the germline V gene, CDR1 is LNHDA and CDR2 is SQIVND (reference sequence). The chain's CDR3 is CASSVRAFTGELFF. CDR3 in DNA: TGTGCCAGTAGTGTGAGGGCTTTCACCGGGGAGCTGTTTTTT.

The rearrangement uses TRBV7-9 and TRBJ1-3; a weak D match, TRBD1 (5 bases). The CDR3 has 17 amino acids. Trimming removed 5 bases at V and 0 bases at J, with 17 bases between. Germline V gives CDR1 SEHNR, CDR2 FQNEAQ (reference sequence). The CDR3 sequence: CASSPRQFFYSGNTIYF. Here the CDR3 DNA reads TGTGCCAGCAGCCCACGACAGTTTTTTTACTCTGGAAACACCATATATTTT.